There are many counts of the clone carrying this T cell receptor beta chain. Germline V gene lookup returns CDR1 MDHEN and CDR2 SYDVKM. V was cut by 3 bases and J by 3 bases, with 18 bases left in between. This CDR3 has 16 residues. The sample is drawn from a study of T cells in Graves' hyperthyroidism and ophthalmopathy. Researchers amplified the TCR beta CDR3 regions from RNA transcripts. With the HTBI primer set, the TCR CDR3 went through a first round of RT-PCR. TCRdb reanalysed the multiplex PCR reads using MiXCR and keeps one entry per CDR3 protein. The table records approximately 700,000 distinct CDR3 sequences, about a sixth of them present only once.

The rearrangement links TRBV28 to TRBJ2-7; weak D call: TRBD2 (5 bases). This receptor was obtained from a man younger than 35 with Graves' hyperthyroidism. The sample consisted of blood. CDR3 DNA sequence: TGTGCCAGCAGTTTGCTGTCGGGGAGCCCCTACTACGAGCAGTACTTC. It codes for CASSLLSGSPYYEQYF. The variable domain in full, completed from reference TRBV28 and TRBJ2-7, reads DVKVTQSSRYLVKRTGEKVFLECVQDMDHENMFWYRQDPGLGLRLIYFSYDVKMKEKGDIPEGYSVSREKKERFSLILESASTNQTSMYLCASSLLSGSPYYEQYFGPGTRLTVT.